This entry features one T cell receptor beta chain sequence. The antigen is undetermined. TCRdb re-called the 5' RACE reads and shows each CDR3 protein once, DNA omitted. The sample is made up of hundreds of thousands of distinct CDR3 sequences, and the top ten hold 5.6% of it. These data come from a study of monozygotic twins with inflammatory bowel disease. Study-level findings and limits: Healthy co-twins had higher TCRbeta inverse Simpson diversity than their IBD twins.

Germline-derived CDR1 and CDR2 are MNHNY and SVGAGI (reference sequence). This CDR3 has 13 amino acids. V gene TRBV6-6 combines with J gene TRBJ2-7; TCRdb's D call of TRBD1 is untestable without DNA. The material sequenced was blood. The sequence derives from a human donor with ulcerative colitis or Crohn's disease, or a healthy co-twin of an affected twin (not recorded which). CDR3 amino acids: CASNVEGAYEQYF.